These T cell receptor beta chains were read from a single sample in a study of response to subunit inactivated influenza vaccine. TCRdb re-called the RT-PCR reads through MiXCR, storing one row per CDR3 protein. The sample records approximately 290,000 distinct CDR3 sequences, approximately 20% being singletons. The input for sequencing was PBMCs from blood, taken approximately 20 months after vaccination. These receptors all stem from a man aged 45 to 70 who received an inactivated influenza vaccine. Each CDR3 is given with its conserved first and last residue. Fields, in order: D gene, J gene, V gene, clone size, CDR3 protein, CDR3 DNA. The D gene is left open where the match is weak. A clone size is listed for some rows: how often the clone was seen (once, few, many), or a class if it is expanded.

d_call: TRBD2
j_call: TRBJ2-1
v_call: TRBV9
clone_size: NA
cdr3_aa: CASSVLAGTSDEQFF
cdr3_nt: TGTGCCAGCAGCGTTCTAGCGGGTACCTCTGATGAGCAGTTCTTC

d_call: NA
j_call: TRBJ2-3
v_call: TRBV15
clone_size: NA
cdr3_aa: CATSRLDTDTQYF
cdr3_nt: TGTGCCACCAGCAGACTCGACACAGATACGCAGTATTTT

d_call: NA
j_call: TRBJ1-1
v_call: TRBV2
clone_size: many
cdr3_aa: CASSPEEGTEAFF
cdr3_nt: TGTGCCAGCAGCCCCGAAGAAGGCACTGAAGCTTTCTTT

d_call: NA
j_call: TRBJ1-1
v_call: TRBV7-9
clone_size: many
cdr3_aa: CASSLMGLGMNTEAFF
cdr3_nt: TGTGCCAGCAGCTTAATGGGGTTGGGAATGAACACTGAAGCTTTCTTT

d_call: TRBD2
j_call: TRBJ2-3
v_call: TRBV14
clone_size: many
cdr3_aa: CASSRGGAGRYTQYF
cdr3_nt: TGTGCCAGCAGTCGGGGAGGAGCGGGACGATATACGCAGTATTTT

d_call: NA
j_call: TRBJ1-1
v_call: TRBV7-2
clone_size: NA
cdr3_aa: CASAVRQLNTEAFF
cdr3_nt: TGTGCCAGCGCCGTTCGGCAGTTGAACACTGAAGCTTTCTTT

d_call: TRBD1
j_call: TRBJ2-6
v_call: TRBV24-1
clone_size: NA
cdr3_aa: CATSDPPGQGSLGANVLTF
cdr3_nt: TGTGCCACCAGTGACCCGCCGGGACAGGGTTCACTCGGGGCCAACGTCCTGACTTTC

d_call: NA
j_call: TRBJ1-3
v_call: TRBV5-1
clone_size: NA
cdr3_aa: CASRGRGSGNTIYF
cdr3_nt: TGCGCCAGCCGGGGGAGGGGTTCTGGAAACACCATATATTTT

d_call: NA
j_call: TRBJ1-2
v_call: TRBV7-2
clone_size: few
cdr3_aa: CASSLAVRQKGYTF
cdr3_nt: TGTGCCAGCAGCTTAGCAGTCCGCCAGAAGGGCTACACCTTC

d_call: TRBD1
j_call: TRBJ2-3
v_call: TRBV4-3
clone_size: NA
cdr3_aa: CASSQEGQGTDTQYF
cdr3_nt: TGCGCCAGCAGCCAAGAGGGACAGGGGACAGATACGCAGTATTTT

d_call: NA
j_call: TRBJ2-1
v_call: TRBV18
clone_size: NA
cdr3_aa: CASSPPVGGSQYNEQFF
cdr3_nt: TGTGCCAGCTCACCACCGGTCGGTGGTAGCCAGTACAATGAGCAGTTCTTC

d_call: NA
j_call: TRBJ1-2
v_call: TRBV7-9
clone_size: NA
cdr3_aa: CASSRLRANYGYTF
cdr3_nt: TGTGCCAGCAGCCGACTTAGAGCTAACTATGGCTACACCTTC

d_call: NA
j_call: TRBJ1-1
v_call: TRBV6-5
clone_size: many
cdr3_aa: CASSYSAGNTEAFF
cdr3_nt: TGTGCCAGCAGTTACTCAGCCGGGAACACTGAAGCTTTCTTT

d_call: NA
j_call: TRBJ1-2
v_call: TRBV7-9
clone_size: few
cdr3_aa: CASSLVAGKGYGYTF
cdr3_nt: TGTGCCAGCAGCTTAGTTGCGGGGAAGGGCTATGGCTACACATTC

d_call: NA
j_call: TRBJ1-6
v_call: TRBV4-1
clone_size: few
cdr3_aa: CASSLSIPIQGILSSYNSPLHF
cdr3_nt: TGCGCCAGCAGCCTTTCGATCCCTATACAGGGAATACTAAGCTCCTATAATTCACCCCTCCACTTT

d_call: TRBD2
j_call: TRBJ2-3
v_call: TRBV6-2/TRBV6-3
clone_size: NA
cdr3_aa: CASRARSGSTDTQYF
cdr3_nt: TGTGCCAGCAGAGCCCGTAGCGGGTCCACAGATACGCAGTATTTT

d_call: NA
j_call: TRBJ2-7
v_call: TRBV20-1
clone_size: few
cdr3_aa: CSPQQGYEQYF
cdr3_nt: TGCAGCCCCCAACAGGGCTACGAGCAGTACTTC

d_call: TRBD1
j_call: TRBJ1-2
v_call: TRBV4-3
clone_size: few
cdr3_aa: CASSQVPGTGVGGYTF
cdr3_nt: TGCGCCAGCAGCCAAGTCCCCGGGACAGGGGTAGGGGGCTACACCTTC

d_call: TRBD1
j_call: TRBJ2-3
v_call: TRBV30
clone_size: few
cdr3_aa: CAWRGQGNIFASTDTQYF
cdr3_nt: TGTGCCTGGAGGGGACAGGGAAACATCTTTGCTAGCACAGATACGCAGTATTTT

d_call: TRBD2
j_call: TRBJ2-7
v_call: TRBV6-5
clone_size: few
cdr3_aa: CASSSTSGRVHEQYF
cdr3_nt: TGTGCCAGCAGTTCGACTAGCGGGAGGGTCCACGAGCAGTACTTC

d_call: NA
j_call: TRBJ1-2
v_call: TRBV21-1
clone_size: NA
cdr3_aa: CASSKGRGSPYGYTF
cdr3_nt: TGTGCCAGCAGCAAAGGACGGGGGAGTCCGTACGGCTACACCTTC

d_call: NA
j_call: TRBJ1-1
v_call: TRBV4-1
clone_size: many
cdr3_aa: CASSRAGGDTEAFF
cdr3_nt: TGCGCCAGCAGCCGGGCGGGGGGGGACACTGAAGCTTTCTTT

d_call: NA
j_call: TRBJ1-4
v_call: TRBV7-9
clone_size: few
cdr3_aa: CASSPPSGLNEKLFF
cdr3_nt: TGTGCCAGCAGCCCCCCATCGGGCCTTAATGAAAAACTGTTTTTT

d_call: NA
j_call: TRBJ2-5
v_call: TRBV28
clone_size: few
cdr3_aa: CASRTFKETQYF
cdr3_nt: TGTGCCAGCAGGACTTTCAAAGAGACCCAGTACTTC

d_call: TRBD2
j_call: TRBJ2-3
v_call: TRBV29-1
clone_size: few
cdr3_aa: CSVSSGRSTDTQYF
cdr3_nt: TGCAGCGTATCTAGCGGGAGGTCCACAGATACGCAGTATTTT

d_call: NA
j_call: TRBJ1-2
v_call: TRBV5-1
clone_size: few
cdr3_aa: CASSPTTPTGTGHGYTF
cdr3_nt: TGCGCCAGCAGCCCCACAACACCGACAGGAACAGGACATGGCTACACCTTC

d_call: NA
j_call: TRBJ1-1
v_call: TRBV20-1
clone_size: many
cdr3_aa: CSARSVDIPNTEAFF
cdr3_nt: TGCAGTGCTAGATCTGTGGACATTCCGAACACTGAAGCTTTCTTT

d_call: NA
j_call: TRBJ2-3
v_call: TRBV7-9
clone_size: NA
cdr3_aa: CASSREGRPEDTQYF
cdr3_nt: TGTGCCAGCAGCCGCGAGGGACGACCTGAGGATACGCAGTATTTT

d_call: TRBD1
j_call: TRBJ2-7
v_call: TRBV5-1
clone_size: few
cdr3_aa: CASRAPGQGAYEQYF
cdr3_nt: TGCGCCAGCAGGGCACCGGGACAGGGAGCCTACGAGCAGTACTTC

d_call: NA
j_call: TRBJ1-2
v_call: TRBV30
clone_size: NA
cdr3_aa: CAWSDRRGGLVYGYTF
cdr3_nt: TGTGCCTGGAGTGACCGCCGGGGGGGCTTAGTCTATGGCTACACCTTC

d_call: NA
j_call: TRBJ2-2
v_call: TRBV6-2/TRBV6-3
clone_size: few
cdr3_aa: CASSYPPRRPGELFF
cdr3_nt: TGTGCCAGCAGTTACCCCCCTCGACGGCCCGGGGAGCTGTTTTTT

d_call: TRBD1
j_call: TRBJ2-1
v_call: TRBV7-3
clone_size: NA
cdr3_aa: CASSLTADREQFF
cdr3_nt: TGTGCCAGCAGCTTAACCGCGGACAGGGAGCAGTTCTTC

d_call: NA
j_call: TRBJ1-2
v_call: TRBV20-1
clone_size: NA
cdr3_aa: CSAIFRRGLRYGYTF
cdr3_nt: TGCAGTGCCATCTTTAGGAGAGGGCTTCGGTATGGCTACACCTTC

d_call: TRBD2
j_call: TRBJ2-7
v_call: TRBV5-1
clone_size: few
cdr3_aa: CASGNNSGRPHDEQYF
cdr3_nt: TGCGCCTCAGGCAATAATAGCGGGAGGCCCCACGACGAGCAGTACTTC

d_call: NA
j_call: TRBJ2-7
v_call: TRBV12-3/TRBV12-4
clone_size: NA
cdr3_aa: CASSLRDLTYEQYF
cdr3_nt: TGTGCCAGCAGTTTAAGGGATCTAACCTACGAGCAGTACTTC

d_call: NA
j_call: TRBJ2-2
v_call: TRBV3-1
clone_size: few
cdr3_aa: CASSQAHGKVNTGELFF
cdr3_nt: TGTGCCAGCAGCCAAGCTCACGGAAAAGTAAACACCGGGGAGCTGTTTTTT

d_call: NA
j_call: TRBJ1-5
v_call: TRBV28
clone_size: few
cdr3_aa: CASSSADTEHF
cdr3_nt: TGTGCCAGCAGTTCGGCAGATACGGAGCATTTT

d_call: TRBD2
j_call: TRBJ2-3
v_call: TRBV20-1
clone_size: NA
cdr3_aa: CSARRSTSGSTDTQYF
cdr3_nt: TGCAGTGCTAGACGATCGACTAGCGGAAGCACAGATACGCAGTATTTT

d_call: NA
j_call: TRBJ2-3
v_call: TRBV4-1
clone_size: NA
cdr3_aa: CASSQAGRTVYF
cdr3_nt: TGCGCCAGCAGCCAAGCGGGCCGGACGGTATATTTT

d_call: NA
j_call: TRBJ2-2
v_call: TRBV24-1
clone_size: few
cdr3_aa: CATSDISSSVAGELFF
cdr3_nt: TGTGCCACCAGTGATATTTCTAGCAGCGTGGCCGGGGAGCTGTTTTTT

d_call: TRBD1
j_call: TRBJ1-1
v_call: TRBV3-1
clone_size: few
cdr3_aa: CASSQDETGMNTEAFF
cdr3_nt: TGTGCCAGCAGCCAAGACGAGACAGGGATGAACACTGAAGCTTTCTTT

d_call: TRBD1
j_call: TRBJ2-3
v_call: TRBV7-9
clone_size: NA
cdr3_aa: CASSNRQGWTDTQYF
cdr3_nt: TGTGCCAGCAGCAACCGACAGGGGTGGACAGATACGCAGTATTTT

d_call: TRBD2
j_call: TRBJ2-5
v_call: TRBV7-6
clone_size: few
cdr3_aa: CASSLGLYHGTSGRRGETQYF
cdr3_nt: TGTGCCAGCAGCTTAGGCCTATACCACGGGACTAGCGGGAGGCGCGGAGAGACCCAGTACTTC

d_call: TRBD1
j_call: TRBJ1-3
v_call: TRBV6-5
clone_size: few
cdr3_aa: CASSYLGGQLGNTIYF
cdr3_nt: TGTGCCAGCAGTTACCTAGGGGGACAGTTGGGAAACACCATATATTTT

d_call: TRBD1
j_call: TRBJ1-6
v_call: TRBV7-8
clone_size: NA
cdr3_aa: CASSLARKYRGDSPLHF
cdr3_nt: TGTGCCAGCAGCTTAGCGAGGAAATACAGGGGGGATTCACCCCTCCACTTT

d_call: NA
j_call: TRBJ1-4
v_call: TRBV9
clone_size: NA
cdr3_aa: CASSPRWTPNEKLFF
cdr3_nt: TGTGCCAGCAGCCCGAGGTGGACACCGAATGAAAAACTGTTTTTT

d_call: NA
j_call: TRBJ2-3
v_call: TRBV7-2
clone_size: NA
cdr3_aa: CASSKSGLFTDTQYF
cdr3_nt: TGTGCCAGCAGCAAATCGGGACTCTTCACAGATACGCAGTATTTT

d_call: NA
j_call: TRBJ2-5
v_call: TRBV5-1
clone_size: NA
cdr3_aa: CASSLRAEETQYF
cdr3_nt: TGCGCCAGCAGCTTGAGAGCGGAAGAGACCCAGTACTTC

d_call: NA
j_call: TRBJ1-5
v_call: TRBV2
clone_size: NA
cdr3_aa: CASSEARGRGGQPQHF
cdr3_nt: TGTGCCAGCAGTGAAGCGCGAGGAAGGGGTGGACAGCCCCAGCATTTT

d_call: TRBD2
j_call: TRBJ2-5
v_call: TRBV4-2
clone_size: NA
cdr3_aa: CASSPYHAAGGQETQYF
cdr3_nt: TGTGCCAGCAGCCCTTACCATGCAGCGGGAGGGCAAGAGACCCAGTACTTC

d_call: NA
j_call: TRBJ2-3
v_call: TRBV7-9
clone_size: NA
cdr3_aa: CALGRGSTDTQYF
cdr3_nt: TGTGCTTTGGGGCGGGGTAGCACAGATACGCAGTATTTT

d_call: NA
j_call: TRBJ1-1
v_call: TRBV28
clone_size: NA
cdr3_aa: CASSLSRDAEAFF
cdr3_nt: TGTGCCAGCAGTTTATCGCGCGACGCTGAAGCTTTCTTT

d_call: NA
j_call: TRBJ1-4
v_call: TRBV10-2
clone_size: NA
cdr3_aa: CASSDPSGVNEKLFF
cdr3_nt: TGCGCCAGCAGTGATCCTTCGGGAGTGAACGAAAAACTGTTTTTT

d_call: TRBD1
j_call: TRBJ1-1
v_call: TRBV29-1
clone_size: few
cdr3_aa: CSVVRQGAPTEAFF
cdr3_nt: TGCAGCGTTGTCCGGCAGGGGGCCCCCACTGAAGCTTTCTTT

d_call: NA
j_call: TRBJ1-5
v_call: TRBV6-2/TRBV6-3
clone_size: NA
cdr3_aa: CASSRPIHSNQPQHF
cdr3_nt: TGTGCCAGCAGCCGACCGATTCATAGCAATCAGCCCCAGCATTTT

d_call: NA
j_call: TRBJ1-2
v_call: TRBV6-5
clone_size: few
cdr3_aa: CASSYGGGTNYGYTF
cdr3_nt: TGTGCCAGCAGTTACGGGGGGGGTACTAACTATGGCTACACCTTC

d_call: NA
j_call: TRBJ1-1
v_call: TRBV11-3
clone_size: few
cdr3_aa: CASSLEIETTNTEAFF
cdr3_nt: TGTGCCAGCAGCTTAGAGATTGAGACAACGAACACTGAAGCTTTCTTT

d_call: TRBD2
j_call: TRBJ2-2
v_call: TRBV19
clone_size: NA
cdr3_aa: CASSILAGGPNTGELFF
cdr3_nt: TGTGCCAGTAGTATCCTCGCGGGGGGGCCGAACACCGGGGAGCTGTTTTTT

d_call: TRBD1
j_call: TRBJ1-1
v_call: TRBV12-3/TRBV12-4
clone_size: few
cdr3_aa: CASTKARGHTEAFF
cdr3_nt: TGTGCCAGCACTAAAGCCAGGGGGCACACTGAAGCTTTCTTT